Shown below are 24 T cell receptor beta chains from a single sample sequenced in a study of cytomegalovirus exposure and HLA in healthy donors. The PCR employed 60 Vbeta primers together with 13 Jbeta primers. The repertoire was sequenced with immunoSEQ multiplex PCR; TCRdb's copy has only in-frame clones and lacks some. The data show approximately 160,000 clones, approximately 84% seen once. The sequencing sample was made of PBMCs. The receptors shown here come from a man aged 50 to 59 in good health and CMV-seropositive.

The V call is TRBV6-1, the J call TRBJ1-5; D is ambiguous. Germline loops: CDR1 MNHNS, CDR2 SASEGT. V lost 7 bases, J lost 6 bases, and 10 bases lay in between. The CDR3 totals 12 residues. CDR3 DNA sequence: TGTGCCAGCAACAGACCCCCTCAGCCCCAGCATTTT. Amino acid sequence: CASNRPPQPQHF.

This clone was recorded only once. The CDR3 DNA reads as TGTGCCAGCATTGACAGGGGAAGTGGAGAGACCCAGTACTTC. Its translation is CASIDRGSGETQYF. The genes are TRBV25-1 and TRBJ2-5; 8 bases are shared with TRBD1. Germline V gene sequence: CDR1 MGHDK, CDR2 SYGVNS. Losses at the gene ends were 7 bases for V and 4 bases for J; bases not matched to a gene: 8. The CDR3 length is 14 residues.

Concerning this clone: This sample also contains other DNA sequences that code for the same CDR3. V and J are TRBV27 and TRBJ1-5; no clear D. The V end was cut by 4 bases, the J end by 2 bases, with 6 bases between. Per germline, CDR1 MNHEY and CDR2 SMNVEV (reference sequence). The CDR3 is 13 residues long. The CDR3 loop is CASSSLGNQPQHF. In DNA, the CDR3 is TGTGCCAGCAGTTCGCTAGGCAATCAGCCCCAGCATTTT.

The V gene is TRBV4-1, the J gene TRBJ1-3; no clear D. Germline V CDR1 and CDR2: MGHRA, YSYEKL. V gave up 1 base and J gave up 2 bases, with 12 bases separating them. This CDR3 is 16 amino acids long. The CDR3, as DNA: TGCGCCAGCAGCCAAGGGATAGCGGTGCCTGGAAACACCATATATTTT. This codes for CASSQGIAVPGNTIYF.

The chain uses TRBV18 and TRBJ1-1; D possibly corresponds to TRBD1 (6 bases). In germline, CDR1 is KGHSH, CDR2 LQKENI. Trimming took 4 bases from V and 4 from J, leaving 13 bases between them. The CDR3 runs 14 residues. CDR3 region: CASSQGGDGTEAFF. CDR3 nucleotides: TGTGCCAGCTCACAAGGGGGAGATGGCACTGAAGCTTTCTTT.

The CDR3 bases are TGTGCCAGGGACAGTTGGTATGAAAAACTGTTTTTT. It codes for CARDSWYEKLFF. This rearrangement joins TRBV19 to TRBJ1-4; tentative D call: TRBD1 (6 bases). With 9 bases removed from V and 6 bases from J, the gap between germline ends came to 11 bases. Germline lookup yields CDR1 LNHDA and CDR2 SQIVND (reference sequence). The CDR3 length is 12 residues.

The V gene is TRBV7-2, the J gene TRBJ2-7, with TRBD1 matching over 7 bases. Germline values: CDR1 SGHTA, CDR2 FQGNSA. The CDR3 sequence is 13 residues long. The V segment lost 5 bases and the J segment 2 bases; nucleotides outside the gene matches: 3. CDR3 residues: CASSLGQPYEQYF. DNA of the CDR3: TGTGCCAGCAGCCTGGGACAGCCCTACGAGCAGTACTTC.

The DNA for the CDR3 is TGTGCCAGCAGTTACGTGGCCTCTGGCTTAGGGGAGCTGTTTTTT. Translated: CASSYVASGLGELFF. The V gene is TRBV6-6, the J gene TRBJ2-2; D is ambiguous. The CDR3 covers 15 residues. V lost 2 bases and J 8 bases, leaving 15 bases between the germline ends. Germline assignment: CDR1 MNHNY and CDR2 SVGAGI (reference sequence).

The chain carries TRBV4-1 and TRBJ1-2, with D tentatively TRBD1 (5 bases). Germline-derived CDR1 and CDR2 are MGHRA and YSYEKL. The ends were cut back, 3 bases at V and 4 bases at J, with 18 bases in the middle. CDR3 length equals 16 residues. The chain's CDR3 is CASSQDVARDPYGYTF. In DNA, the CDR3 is TGCGCCAGCAGCCAGGACGTGGCCAGGGATCCCTATGGCTACACCTTC.

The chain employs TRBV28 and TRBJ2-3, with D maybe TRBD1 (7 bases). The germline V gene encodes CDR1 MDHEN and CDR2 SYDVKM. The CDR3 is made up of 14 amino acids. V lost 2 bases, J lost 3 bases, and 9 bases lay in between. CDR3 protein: CASSLQGGTDTQYF. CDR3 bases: TGTGCCAGCAGTTTACAGGGGGGAACAGATACGCAGTATTTT.

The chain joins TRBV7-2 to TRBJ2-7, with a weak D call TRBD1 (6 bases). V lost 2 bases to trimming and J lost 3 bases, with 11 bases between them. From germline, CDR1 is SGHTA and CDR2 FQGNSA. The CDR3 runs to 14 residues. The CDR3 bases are TGTGCCAGCAGCTTAACAGGACAGCTCTACGAGCAGTACTTC. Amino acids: CASSLTGQLYEQYF.

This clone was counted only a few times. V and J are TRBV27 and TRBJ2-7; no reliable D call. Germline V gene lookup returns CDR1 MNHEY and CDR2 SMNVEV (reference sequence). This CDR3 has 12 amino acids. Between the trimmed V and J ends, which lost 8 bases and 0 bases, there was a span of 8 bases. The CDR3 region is CASARSSYEQYF. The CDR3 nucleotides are TGTGCCAGCGCAAGGAGCTCCTACGAGCAGTACTTC.

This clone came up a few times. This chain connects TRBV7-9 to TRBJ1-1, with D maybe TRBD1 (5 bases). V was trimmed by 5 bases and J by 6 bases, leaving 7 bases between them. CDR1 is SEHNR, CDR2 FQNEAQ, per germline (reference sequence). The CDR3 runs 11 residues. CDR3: CASSAGPEAFF. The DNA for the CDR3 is TGTGCCAGCAGCGCAGGGCCTGAAGCTTTCTTT.

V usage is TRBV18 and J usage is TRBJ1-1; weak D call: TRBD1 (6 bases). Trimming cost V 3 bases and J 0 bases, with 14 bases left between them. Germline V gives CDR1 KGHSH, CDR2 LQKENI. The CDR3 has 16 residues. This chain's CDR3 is CASSPPGQTMNTEAFF. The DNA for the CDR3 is TGTGCCAGCTCACCGCCGGGACAAACCATGAACACTGAAGCTTTCTTT.

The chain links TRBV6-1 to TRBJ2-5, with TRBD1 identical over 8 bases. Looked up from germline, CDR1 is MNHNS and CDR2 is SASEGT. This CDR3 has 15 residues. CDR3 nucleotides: TGTGGGGTCCAGCAGTGGCATCAGGGGGCGGAGACCCAGTACTTC. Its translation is CGVQQWHQGAETQYF.

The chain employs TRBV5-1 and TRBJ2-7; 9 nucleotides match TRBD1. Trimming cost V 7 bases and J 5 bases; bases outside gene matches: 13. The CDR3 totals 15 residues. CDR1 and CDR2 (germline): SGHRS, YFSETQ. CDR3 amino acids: CASALGGTGIHEQYF. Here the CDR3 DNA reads TGCGCCAGCGCCCTGGGTGGGACAGGGATACACGAGCAGTACTTC.

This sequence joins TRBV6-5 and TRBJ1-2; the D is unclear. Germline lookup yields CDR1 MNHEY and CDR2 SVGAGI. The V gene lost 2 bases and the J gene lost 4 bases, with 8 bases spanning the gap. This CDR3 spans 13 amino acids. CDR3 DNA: TGTGCCAGCAGTTACAGCGTGGGCTATGGCTACACCTTC. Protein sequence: CASSYSVGYGYTF.

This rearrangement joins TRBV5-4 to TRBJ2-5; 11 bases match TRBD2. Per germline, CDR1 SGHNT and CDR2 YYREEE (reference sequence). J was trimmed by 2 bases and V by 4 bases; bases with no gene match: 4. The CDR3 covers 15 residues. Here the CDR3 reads CASSRTSGSQETQYF. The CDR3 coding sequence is TGTGCCAGCAGCCGGACTAGCGGGTCTCAAGAGACCCAGTACTTC.

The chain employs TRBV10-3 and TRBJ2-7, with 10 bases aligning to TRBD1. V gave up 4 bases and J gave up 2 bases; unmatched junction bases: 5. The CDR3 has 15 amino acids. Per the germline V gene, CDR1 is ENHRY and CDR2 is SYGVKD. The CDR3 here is CAISAPGQGTYEQYF. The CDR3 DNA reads TGTGCCATCAGTGCCCCGGGACAGGGGACCTACGAGCAGTACTTC.

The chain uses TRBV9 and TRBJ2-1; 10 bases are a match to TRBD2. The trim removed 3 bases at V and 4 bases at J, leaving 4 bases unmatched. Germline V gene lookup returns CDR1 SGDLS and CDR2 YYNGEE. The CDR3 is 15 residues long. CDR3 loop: CASSAGTSDYNEQFF. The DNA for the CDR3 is TGTGCCAGCAGCGCCGGGACTAGCGATTACAATGAGCAGTTCTTC. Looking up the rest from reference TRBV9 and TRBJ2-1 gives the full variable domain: DSGVTQTPKHLITATGQRVTLRCSPRSGDLSVYWYQQSLDQGLQFLIQYYNGEERAKGNILERFSAQQFPDLHSELNLSSLELGDSALYFCASSAGTSDYNEQFFGPGTRLTVL.

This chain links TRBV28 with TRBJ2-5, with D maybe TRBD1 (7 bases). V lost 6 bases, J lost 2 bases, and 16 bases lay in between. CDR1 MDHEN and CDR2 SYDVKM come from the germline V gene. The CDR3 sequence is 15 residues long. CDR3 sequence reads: CASRDNRGLQETQYF. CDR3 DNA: TGTGCCAGCAGGGATAACAGGGGACTTCAAGAGACCCAGTACTTC.

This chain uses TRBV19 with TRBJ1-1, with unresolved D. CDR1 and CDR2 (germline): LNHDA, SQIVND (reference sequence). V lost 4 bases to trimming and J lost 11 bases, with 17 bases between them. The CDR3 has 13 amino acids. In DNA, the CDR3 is TGTGCCAGTAGTACTTCCCCAGCGAGGGTGGCTTTCTTT. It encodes CASSTSPARVAFF.

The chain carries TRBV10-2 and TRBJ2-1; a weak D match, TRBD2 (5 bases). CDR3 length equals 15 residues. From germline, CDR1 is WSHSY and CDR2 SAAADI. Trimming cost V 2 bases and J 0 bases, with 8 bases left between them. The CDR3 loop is CASSEQAASYNEQFF. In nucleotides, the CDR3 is TGCGCCAGCAGTGAGCAAGCGGCCTCCTACAATGAGCAGTTCTTC.

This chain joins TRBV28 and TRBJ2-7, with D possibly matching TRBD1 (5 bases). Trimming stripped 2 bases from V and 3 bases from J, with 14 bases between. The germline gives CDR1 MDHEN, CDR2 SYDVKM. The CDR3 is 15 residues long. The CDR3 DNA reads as TGTGCCAGCAGTTTAAGACGCCAGGGCCACTACGAGCAGTACTTC. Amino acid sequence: CASSLRRQGHYEQYF.